The present T cell receptor (beta chain) was sequenced within a study of CD8 T cells in ankylosing spondylitis. Regarding the study as a whole: Significant enrichment of disease-linked clones was reported in matched ankylosing spondylitis synovial fluid. Roughly eight highly homologous variants formed a TCR beta motif that appeared characteristic of ankylosing spondylitis blood. Reactive arthritis synovial fluid and blood previously showed some of these motif variants. The authors found the disease-linked clones to be CD8+ and relatively rare in peripheral blood.

This clonotype was seen many times. Its antigen is as yet unknown. Making use of molecular barcodes, quantitative 5'-RACE generated TCR beta libraries. TCRdb reprocessed the 5' RACE reads via MiXCR and lists one record per CDR3 protein. The sample has roughly 490,000 distinct CDR3 sequences, about 5% seen once; the top ten hold around 3.5%. The specimen was blood, either unsorted or a sorted T cell fraction (not recorded which). This clonotype was obtained from a male donor with ankylosing spondylitis.

This CDR3 reads CASSSRDRPRGRFYNEQFF. CDR3 bases: TGTGCCAGCTCTAGCCGGGACAGGCCGAGGGGGCGATTTTACAATGAGCAGTTCTTC. This chain joins TRBV18 and TRBJ2-1, with TRBD1 matching 8 bases. Looked up from germline, CDR1 is KGHSH and CDR2 is LQKENI. The V and J ends lost 6 bases and 4 bases, in that order; junction bases with no gene match: 20. CDR3 length: 19 amino acids. Complete variable domain (other parts from reference TRBV18 and TRBJ2-1): NAGVMQNPRHLVRRRGQEARLRCSPMKGHSHVYWYRQLPEEGLKFMVYLQKENIIDESGMPKERFSAEFPKEGPSILRIQQVVRGDSAAYFCASSSRDRPRGRFYNEQFFGPGTRLTVL.